This entry lists 10 T cell receptor beta chains sequenced from one sample in a study of Tregs in tolerant kidney transplant recipients. The table came from immunoSEQ multiplex PCR; TCRdb's copy has only in-frame clones and leaves some out. The sample records some 71,000 clones, about 88% being singletons. The sample in question was CD4+ T cells from blood, obtained before the transplant. These receptors were obtained from a human donor who received a combined kidney and bone marrow transplant.

CDR3 in DNA: TGTGCCAGCAGTACCGTCGGGACAGGGGTCGGAAACACCATATATTTT. It yields the protein CASSTVGTGVGNTIYF. V usage is TRBV28 and J usage is TRBJ1-3, with TRBD1 identical over 10 bases. Per germline, CDR1 MDHEN and CDR2 SYDVKM. The CDR3 sequence is 16 residues long. Trimming took 5 bases from V and 4 from J; bases not matched to a gene: 8.

This clone turned up a few times. The V gene is TRBV2, the J gene TRBJ2-3; 11 bases are a match to TRBD1. J gave up 3 bases and V 8 bases, and 4 bases lay outside the gene matches. The CDR3 contains 14 residues. In germline, CDR1 is SNHLY, CDR2 FYNNEI. CDR3 nucleotides: TGTGCCAGCTCGGGGACAGGGGGGACAGATACGCAGTATTTT. Its protein is CASSGTGGTDTQYF.

The CDR3 DNA follows: TGTGCCTGGGCCACAGGGACGAATCAGCCCCAGCATTTT. It is translated as CAWATGTNQPQHF. The gene calls are TRBV30 and TRBJ1-5; D is perhaps TRBD1 (6 bases). The V gene lost 5 bases and the J gene lost 4 bases, with 12 bases spanning the gap. This CDR3 has 13 amino acids. Germline assignment: CDR1 GTSNPN and CDR2 SVGIG (reference sequence).

The chain uses TRBV5-1 and TRBJ2-3; D is possibly TRBD1 (5 bases). Trimming shortened V by 0 bases and J by 2 bases, and 7 bases separated the two germline ends. This CDR3 contains 14 residues. Germline lookup yields CDR1 SGHRS and CDR2 YFSETQ. The DNA for the CDR3 is TGCGCCAGCAGCTTGGGACAGACCACAGATACGCAGTATTTT. Its translation: CASSLGQTTDTQYF.

V and J are TRBV9 and TRBJ2-3; TRBD2 aligns across 8 bases. The trim removed 2 bases at V and 5 bases at J, leaving 10 bases unmatched. The CDR3 contains 16 residues. Germline values: CDR1 SGDLS, CDR2 YYNGEE. The CDR3 nucleotides read TGTGCCAGCAGCGTGGGACTAGTAGTAGAGGGAGATACGCAGTATTTT. It specifies CASSVGLVVEGDTQYF. Complete variable domain (other parts from reference TRBV9 and TRBJ2-3): DSGVTQTPKHLITATGQRVTLRCSPRSGDLSVYWYQQSLDQGLQFLIQYYNGEERAKGNILERFSAQQFPDLHSELNLSSLELGDSALYFCASSVGLVVEGDTQYFGPGTRLTVL.

The CDR3 DNA reads TGTGCCAGCAGCCGCCTAAATCAGCCCCAGCATTTT. Amino acid sequence: CASSRLNQPQHF. This chain uses TRBV7-9 with TRBJ1-5; D gene uncertain. The CDR3 is 12 amino acids. The V end was cut by 5 bases, the J end by 4 bases, with 6 bases between. Germline V CDR1 and CDR2: SEHNR, FQNEAQ (reference sequence).

The V call is TRBV18, the J call TRBJ1-3; the match to TRBD1 covers 7 bases. Germline lookup yields CDR1 KGHSH and CDR2 LQKENI. This CDR3 has 16 amino acids. The V and J ends lost 3 bases and 0 bases, in that order; junction bases with no gene match: 5. DNA of the CDR3: TGTGCCAGCTCACCCGGGACAGACCTCTCTGGAAACACCATATATTTT. It specifies CASSPGTDLSGNTIYF.

This chain joins TRBV29-1 and TRBJ1-1; TRBD1 agrees at 9 bases. The length of the CDR3 is 13 residues. Germline V gives CDR1 SQVTM, CDR2 ANQGSEA. J gave up 5 bases and V 6 bases, and 7 bases lay outside the gene matches. In DNA, the CDR3 is TGCAGCGTAAAGGACAGGGGAGGGACTGAAGCTTTCTTT. It translates to CSVKDRGGTEAFF.

V gene TRBV28 combines with J gene TRBJ2-2; 7 nucleotides line up with TRBD2. Germline trimming cut 7 bases from V and 3 bases from J; bases unmatched to any gene: 8. The CDR3 has 15 amino acids. Germline values: CDR1 MDHEN, CDR2 SYDVKM. CDR3 in amino acids: CASTLGGSHTGELFF. CDR3 DNA: TGTGCCAGCACCCTCGGGGGGAGTCACACCGGGGAGCTGTTTTTT. The full variable domain, with the rest looked up from reference TRBV28 and TRBJ2-2, is DVKVTQSSRYLVKRTGEKVFLECVQDMDHENMFWYRQDPGLGLRLIYFSYDVKMKEKGDIPEGYSVSREKKERFSLILESASTNQTSMYLCASTLGGSHTGELFFGEGSRLTVL.

The CDR3 spells CASSSQGSSHEQYF. Written as DNA, the CDR3 is TGTGCCAGCAGCTCCCAGGGAAGTTCCCACGAGCAGTACTTC. The chain combines TRBV7-2 with TRBJ2-7, with a tentative D call TRBD1 (5 bases). The germline CDR1 and CDR2 sequences are SGHTA and FQGNSA. CDR3 size: 14 residues. V shed 4 bases and J shed 5 bases, with 15 bases lying between them.